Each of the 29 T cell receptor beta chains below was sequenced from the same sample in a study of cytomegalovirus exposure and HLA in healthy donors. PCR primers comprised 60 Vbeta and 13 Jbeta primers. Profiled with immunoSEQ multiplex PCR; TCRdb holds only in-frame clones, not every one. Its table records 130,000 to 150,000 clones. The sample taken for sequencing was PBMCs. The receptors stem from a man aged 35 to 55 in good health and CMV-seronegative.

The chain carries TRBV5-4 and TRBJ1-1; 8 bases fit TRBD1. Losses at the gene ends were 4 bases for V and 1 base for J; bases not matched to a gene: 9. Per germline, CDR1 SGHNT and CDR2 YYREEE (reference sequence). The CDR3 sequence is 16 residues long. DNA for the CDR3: TGTGCCAGCAGCCGCCCAGTCGGACAGGGGAACACTGAAGCTTTCTTT. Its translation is CASSRPVGQGNTEAFF.

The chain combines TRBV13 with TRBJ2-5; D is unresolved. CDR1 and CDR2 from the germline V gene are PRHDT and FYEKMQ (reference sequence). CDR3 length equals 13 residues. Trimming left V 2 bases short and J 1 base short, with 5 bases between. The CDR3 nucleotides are TGTGCCAGCAGCTTACTAGGCCAAGAGACCCAGTACTTC. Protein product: CASSLLGQETQYF.

This CDR3 is CASSLWGTGGGYEQYF. The DNA of the CDR3 is TGTGCCAGCAGCTTGTGGGGGACAGGGGGCGGATACGAGCAGTACTTC. The rearrangement links TRBV5-4 to TRBJ2-7; 12 nucleotides agree with TRBD1. The CDR3 is 16 amino acids. Germline V gives CDR1 SGHNT, CDR2 YYREEE (reference sequence). V dropped 1 base and J dropped 4; count of bases not matched to a gene: 6.

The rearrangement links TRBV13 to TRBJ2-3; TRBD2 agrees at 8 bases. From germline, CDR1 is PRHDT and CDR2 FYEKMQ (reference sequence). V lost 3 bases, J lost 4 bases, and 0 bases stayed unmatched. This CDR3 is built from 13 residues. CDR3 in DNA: TGTGCCAGCAGCTTGCGGGGGGCAGATACGCAGTATTTT. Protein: CASSLRGADTQYF.

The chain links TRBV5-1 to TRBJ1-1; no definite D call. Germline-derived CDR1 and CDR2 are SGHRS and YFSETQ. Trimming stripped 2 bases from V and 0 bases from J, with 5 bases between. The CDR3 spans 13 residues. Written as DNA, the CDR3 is TGCGCCAGCAGCTTTAAAATGAACACTGAAGCTTTCTTT. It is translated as CASSFKMNTEAFF. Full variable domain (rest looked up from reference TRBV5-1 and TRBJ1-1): KAGVTQTPRYLIKTRGQQVTLSCSPISGHRSVSWYQQTPGQGLQFLFEYFSETQRNKGNFPGRFSGRQFSNSRSEMNVSTLELGDSALYLCASSFKMNTEAFFGQGTRLTVV.

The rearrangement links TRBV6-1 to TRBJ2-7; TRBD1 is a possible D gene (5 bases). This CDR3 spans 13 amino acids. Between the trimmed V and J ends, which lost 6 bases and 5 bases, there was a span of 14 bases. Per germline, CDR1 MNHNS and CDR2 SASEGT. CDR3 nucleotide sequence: TGTGCCAGCAGCCTACAGGTTGGCCACGAGCAGTACTTC. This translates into CASSLQVGHEQYF.

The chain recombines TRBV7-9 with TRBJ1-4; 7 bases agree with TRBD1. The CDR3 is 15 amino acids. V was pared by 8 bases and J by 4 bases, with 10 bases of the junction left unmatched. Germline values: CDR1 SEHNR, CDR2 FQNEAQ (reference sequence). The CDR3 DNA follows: TGTGCCAGCTCCCCCCGGGGGACAGTTAATGAAAAACTGTTTTTT. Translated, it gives CASSPRGTVNEKLFF.

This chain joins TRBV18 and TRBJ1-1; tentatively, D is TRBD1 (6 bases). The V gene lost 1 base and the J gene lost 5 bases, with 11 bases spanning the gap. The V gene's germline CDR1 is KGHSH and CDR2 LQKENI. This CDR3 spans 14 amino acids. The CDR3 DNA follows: TGTGCCAGCTCACCACTGGGGGCGAATACTGAAGCTTTCTTT. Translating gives CASSPLGANTEAFF.

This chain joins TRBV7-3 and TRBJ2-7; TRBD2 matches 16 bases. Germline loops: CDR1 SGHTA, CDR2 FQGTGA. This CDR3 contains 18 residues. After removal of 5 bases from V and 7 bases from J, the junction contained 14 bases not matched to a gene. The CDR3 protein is CASSKLPGLAGGPGEQYF. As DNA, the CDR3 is TGTGCCAGCAGCAAGCTTCCGGGACTAGCGGGGGGGCCGGGAGAGCAGTACTTC.

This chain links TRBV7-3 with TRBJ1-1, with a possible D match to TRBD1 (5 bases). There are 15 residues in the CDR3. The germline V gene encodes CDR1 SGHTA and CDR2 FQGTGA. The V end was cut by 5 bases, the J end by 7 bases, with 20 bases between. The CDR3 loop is CASSPSPGEEGEAFF. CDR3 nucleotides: TGTGCCAGCAGCCCTAGCCCGGGGGAGGAGGGTGAAGCTTTCTTT.

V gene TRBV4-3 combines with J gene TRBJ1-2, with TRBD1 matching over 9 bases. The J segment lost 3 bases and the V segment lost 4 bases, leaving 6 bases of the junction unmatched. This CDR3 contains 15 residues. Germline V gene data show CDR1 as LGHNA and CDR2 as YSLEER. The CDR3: CASSLGQGTDYGYTF. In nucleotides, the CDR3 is TGCGCCAGCAGCCTCGGACAGGGGACTGACTATGGCTACACCTTC.

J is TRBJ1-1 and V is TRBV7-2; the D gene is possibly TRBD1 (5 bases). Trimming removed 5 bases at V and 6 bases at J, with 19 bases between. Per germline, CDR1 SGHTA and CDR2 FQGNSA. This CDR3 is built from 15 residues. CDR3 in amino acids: CASSLTGGRVAEAFF. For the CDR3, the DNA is TGTGCCAGCAGCCTAACCGGGGGGAGGGTTGCTGAAGCTTTCTTT. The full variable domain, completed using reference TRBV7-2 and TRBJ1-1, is GAGVSQSPSNKVTEKGKDVELRCDPISGHTALYWYRQSLGQGLEFLIYFQGNSAPDKSGLPSDRFSAERTGGSVSTLTIQRTQQEDSAVYLCASSLTGGRVAEAFFGQGTRLTVV.

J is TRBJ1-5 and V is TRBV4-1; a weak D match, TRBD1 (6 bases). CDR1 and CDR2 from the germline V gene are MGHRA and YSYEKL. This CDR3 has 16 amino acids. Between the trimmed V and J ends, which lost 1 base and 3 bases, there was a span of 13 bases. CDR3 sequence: CASSQGSGGPNQPQHF. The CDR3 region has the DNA TGCGCCAGCAGCCAAGGGTCCGGGGGGCCCAATCAGCCCCAGCATTTT.

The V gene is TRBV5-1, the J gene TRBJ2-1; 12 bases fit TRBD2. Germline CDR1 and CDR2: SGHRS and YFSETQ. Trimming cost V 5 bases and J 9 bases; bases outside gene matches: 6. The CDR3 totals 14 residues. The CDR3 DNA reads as TGCGCCAGCAGACCTAGCGGGGGGGCCTCTGAGCAGTTCTTC. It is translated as CASRPSGGASEQFF.

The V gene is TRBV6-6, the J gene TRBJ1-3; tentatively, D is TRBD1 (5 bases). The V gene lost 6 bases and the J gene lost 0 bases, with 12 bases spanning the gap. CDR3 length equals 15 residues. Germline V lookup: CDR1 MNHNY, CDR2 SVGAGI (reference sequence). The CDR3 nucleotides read TGTGCCAGCAGATCAACAGGCAGCTCTGGAAACACCATATATTTT. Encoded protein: CASRSTGSSGNTIYF.

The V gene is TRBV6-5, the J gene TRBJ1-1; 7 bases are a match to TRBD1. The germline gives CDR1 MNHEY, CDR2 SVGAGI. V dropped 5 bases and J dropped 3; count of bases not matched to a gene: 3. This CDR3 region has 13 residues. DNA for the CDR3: TGTGCCAGCAGTACTACAGGGGACACTGAAGCTTTCTTT. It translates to CASSTTGDTEAFF.

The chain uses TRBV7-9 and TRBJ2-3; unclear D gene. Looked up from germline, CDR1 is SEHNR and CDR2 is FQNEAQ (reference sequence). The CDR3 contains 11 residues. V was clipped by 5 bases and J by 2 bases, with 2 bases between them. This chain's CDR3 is CASSHTDTQYF. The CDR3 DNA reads TGTGCCAGCAGCCACACAGATACGCAGTATTTT.

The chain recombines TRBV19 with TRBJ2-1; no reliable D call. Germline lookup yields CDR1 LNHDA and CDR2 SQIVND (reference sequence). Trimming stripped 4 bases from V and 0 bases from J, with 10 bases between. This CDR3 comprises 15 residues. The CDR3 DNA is TGTGCCAGTAGTACCTCACGGAGCTCCTACAATGAGCAGTTCTTC. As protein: CASSTSRSSYNEQFF. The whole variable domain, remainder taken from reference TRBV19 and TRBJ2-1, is DGGITQSPKYLFRKEGQNVTLSCEQNLNHDAMYWYRQDPGQGLRLIYYSQIVNDFQKGDIAEGYSVSREKKESFPLTVTSAQKNPTAFYLCASSTSRSSYNEQFFGPGTRLTVL.

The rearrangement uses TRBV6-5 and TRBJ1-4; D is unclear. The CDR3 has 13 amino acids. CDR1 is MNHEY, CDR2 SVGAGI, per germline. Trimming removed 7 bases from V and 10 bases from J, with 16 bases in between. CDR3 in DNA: TGTGCCAGCACTCCGACCGATGGAGGAAAACTGTTTTTT. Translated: CASTPTDGGKLFF.

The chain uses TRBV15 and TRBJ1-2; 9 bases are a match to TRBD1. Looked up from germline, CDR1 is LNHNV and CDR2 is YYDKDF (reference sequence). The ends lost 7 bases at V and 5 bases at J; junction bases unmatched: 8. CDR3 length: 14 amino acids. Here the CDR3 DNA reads TGTGCCACCACCGATAAAGGGACAGGGTATGGCTACACCTTC. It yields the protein CATTDKGTGYGYTF.

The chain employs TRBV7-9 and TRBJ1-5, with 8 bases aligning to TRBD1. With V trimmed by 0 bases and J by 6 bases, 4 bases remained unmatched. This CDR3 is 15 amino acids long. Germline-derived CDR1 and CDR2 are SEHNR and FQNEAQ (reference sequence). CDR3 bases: TGTGCCAGCAGCTTAGCCCAGGGGGCAAGTCAGCCCCAGCATTTT. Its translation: CASSLAQGASQPQHF.

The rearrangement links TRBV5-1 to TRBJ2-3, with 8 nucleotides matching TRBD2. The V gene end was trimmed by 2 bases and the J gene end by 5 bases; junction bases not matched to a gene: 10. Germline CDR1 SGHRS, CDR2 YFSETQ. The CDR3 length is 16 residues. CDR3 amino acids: CASSFGIAGSIDTQYF. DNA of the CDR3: TGCGCCAGCAGCTTCGGGATAGCGGGATCGATAGATACGCAGTATTTT.

The CDR3 bases are TGTGCCAGCCGGGGACTAGCGGGGACCGGGGAGCTGTTTTTT. Translating gives CASRGLAGTGELFF. V gene TRBV2 combines with J gene TRBJ2-2, with 13 bases that match TRBD2. The CDR3 covers 14 residues. Trimming removed 8 bases from V and 5 bases from J; junction bases left unmatched: 2. The V gene's germline CDR1 is SNHLY and CDR2 FYNNEI.

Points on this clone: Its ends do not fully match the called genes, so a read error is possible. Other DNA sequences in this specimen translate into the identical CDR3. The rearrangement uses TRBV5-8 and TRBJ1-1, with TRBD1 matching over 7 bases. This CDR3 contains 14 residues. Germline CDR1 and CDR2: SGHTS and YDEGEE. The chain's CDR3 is CASSLDDRDTEAFF. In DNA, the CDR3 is TGCGCCAGCAGCTTGGACGACAGGGACACTGAAGCTTTCTTT.

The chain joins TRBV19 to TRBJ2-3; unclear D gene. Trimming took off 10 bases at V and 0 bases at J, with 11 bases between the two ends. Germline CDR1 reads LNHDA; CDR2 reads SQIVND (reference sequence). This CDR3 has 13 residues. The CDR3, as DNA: TGTGCCACCGGTGATCCTAGCACAGATACGCAGTATTTT. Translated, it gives CATGDPSTDTQYF.

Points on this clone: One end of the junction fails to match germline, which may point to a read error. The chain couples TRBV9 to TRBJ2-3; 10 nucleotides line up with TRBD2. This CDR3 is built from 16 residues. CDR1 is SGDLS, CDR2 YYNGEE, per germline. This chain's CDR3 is CASSVAEKRGGDTRYF. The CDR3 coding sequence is TGTGCCAGCAGCGTAGCTGAGAAGCGGGGGGGAGATACGCGGTATTTT.

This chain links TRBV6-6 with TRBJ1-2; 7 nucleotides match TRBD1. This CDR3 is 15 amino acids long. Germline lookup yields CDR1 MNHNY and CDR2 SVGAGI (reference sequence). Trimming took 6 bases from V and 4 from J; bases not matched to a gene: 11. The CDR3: CASRAGTASTYGYTF. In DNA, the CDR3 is TGTGCCAGCAGAGCCGGGACAGCATCCACCTATGGCTACACCTTC.

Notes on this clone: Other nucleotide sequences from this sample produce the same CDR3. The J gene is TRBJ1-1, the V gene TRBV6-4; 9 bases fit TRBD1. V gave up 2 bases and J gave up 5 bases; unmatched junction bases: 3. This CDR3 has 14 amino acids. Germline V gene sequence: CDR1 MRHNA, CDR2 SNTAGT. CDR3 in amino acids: CASSDTDRGTEAFF. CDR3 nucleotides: TGTGCCAGCAGTGACACGGACAGGGGTACTGAAGCTTTCTTT.

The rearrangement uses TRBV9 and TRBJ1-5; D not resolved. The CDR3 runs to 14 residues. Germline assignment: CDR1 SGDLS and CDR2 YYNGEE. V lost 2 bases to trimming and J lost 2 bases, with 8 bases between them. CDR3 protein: CASSVGEGNQPQHF. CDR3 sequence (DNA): TGTGCCAGCAGCGTGGGTGAGGGCAATCAGCCCCAGCATTTT. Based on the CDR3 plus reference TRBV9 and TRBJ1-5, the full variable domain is DSGVTQTPKHLITATGQRVTLRCSPRSGDLSVYWYQQSLDQGLQFLIQYYNGEERAKGNILERFSAQQFPDLHSELNLSSLELGDSALYFCASSVGEGNQPQHFGDGTRLSIL.